The TCR beta chain under discussion was sequenced for a study of CD8+ T cells in alopecia areata. The wider study: Patients in the treated group were given tofacitinib by mouth, 5 to 10 mg twice a day. Study conclusions and caveats: Relative to normal scalp, lesional scalp, especially alopecia totalis/universalis, showed higher clonality.

Individuals with alopecia areata gave both lesional scalp punch biopsies and peripheral blood for collection. In regard to this clone: Antigen unknown.

Once RNA had been extracted, it was reverse transcribed into cDNA to act as the sequencing template. The table came from immunoSEQ multiplex PCR; TCRdb's copy has only in-frame clones and leaves some out. The sample lists about 250,000 clones, under 80% occurring once. Germline V gene lookup returns CDR1 MNHEY and CDR2 SMNVEV (reference sequence). The CDR3 contains 17 residues. V trimming: 5 bases; J trimming: 0 bases; junction bases outside the gene matches: 11. This chain uses TRBV27 with TRBJ1-2, with 8 positions matching TRBD1. The input for sequencing was CD4+ T cells sorted from blood, taken at week 0. This sequence was found in a human donor with alopecia areata. CDR3 sequence: CASSKRTGRTSNYGYTF. Here the CDR3 DNA reads TGTGCCAGCAGTAAACGGACAGGGCGGACTTCTAACTATGGCTACACCTTC.